The clone carrying this T cell receptor (beta chain) has a count of ten or more. Samples came from axillary lymph nodes draining the breast cancer. The ends were cut back, 5 bases at V and 5 bases at J, with 21 bases in the middle. The CDR3 runs to 17 residues. The germline CDR1 and CDR2 sequences are SNHLY and FYNNEI. This entry belongs to a study of breast tumors, draining lymph nodes, adjacent tissues. TCRdb processed the multiplex PCR reads anew with MiXCR; each CDR3 protein has one entry. The data show roughly 130,000 distinct CDR3 sequences, about 20% seen once. The sequencing input was axillary lymph node tissue. The chain employs TRBV2 and TRBJ2-2, with D possibly TRBD2 on 6 matching bases. This clonotype was sampled from a female donor with breast cancer. Some clones in this sample may be carry-over from other donors' samples. In nucleotides, the CDR3 is TGTGCCAGCAGTTCAACGACAGCCGGGAGTGGAACCGGGGAGCTGTTTTTT. It is translated as CASSSTTAGSGTGELFF.